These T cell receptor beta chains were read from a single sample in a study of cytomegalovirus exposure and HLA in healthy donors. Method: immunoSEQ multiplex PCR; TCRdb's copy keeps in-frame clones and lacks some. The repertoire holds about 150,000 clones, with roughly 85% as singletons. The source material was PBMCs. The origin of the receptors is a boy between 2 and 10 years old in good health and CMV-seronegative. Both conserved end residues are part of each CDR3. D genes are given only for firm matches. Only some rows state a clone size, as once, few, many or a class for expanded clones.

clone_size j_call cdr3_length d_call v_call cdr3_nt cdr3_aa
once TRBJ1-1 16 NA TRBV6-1 TGTGCCAGCAGTGCCGGCCTGGTACAGATGAACACTGAAGCTTTCTTT CASSAGLVQMNTEAFF
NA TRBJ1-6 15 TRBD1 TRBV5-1 TGCGCCAGCAGCTCCTCGACAGGGTCTAATTCACCCCTCCACTTT CASSSSTGSNSPLHF
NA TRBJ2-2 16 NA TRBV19 TGTGCCAGTAGTATAGATCCGGGTTGGAACACCGGGGAGCTGTTTTTT CASSIDPGWNTGELFF
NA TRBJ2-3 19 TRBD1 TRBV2 TGTGCCAGCAGTTCCATCCGGGACAGAGCTACCCTTGTCACAGATACGCAGTATTTT CASSSIRDRATLVTDTQYF
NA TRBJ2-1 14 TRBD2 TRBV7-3 TGTGCCAGCAGCTCGACTAGCGGGAGTTATGAGCAGTTCTTC CASSSTSGSYEQFF
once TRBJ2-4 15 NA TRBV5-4 TGTGCCAGCAGCTTGGGGGTAGCAGCCAAAAACATTCAGTACTTC CASSLGVAAKNIQYF
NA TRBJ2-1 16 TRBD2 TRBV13 TGTGCCAGCAGCCCCTTAGCGGGAGGGAAAAACAATGAGCAGTTCTTC CASSPLAGGKNNEQFF
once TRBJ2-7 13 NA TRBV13 TGTGCCAGCAGCTTACAGGGCCTCTACGAGCAGTACTTC CASSLQGLYEQYF
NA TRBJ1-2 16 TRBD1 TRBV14 TGTGCCAGCAGCCAAGTGGGGACAGGGGAGGACTATGGCTACACCTTC CASSQVGTGEDYGYTF
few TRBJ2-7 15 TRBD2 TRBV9 TGTGCCAGCAGCGTAAGCGGGACGGACTCCTACGAGCAGTACTTC CASSVSGTDSYEQYF
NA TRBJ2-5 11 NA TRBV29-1 TGCAGCGTTCGGGAGCAAGAGACCCAGTACTTC CSVREQETQYF
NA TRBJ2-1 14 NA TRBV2 TGTGCCAGCAGTGAGTCGGGAGTAACTAATGAGCAGTTCTTC CASSESGVTNEQFF
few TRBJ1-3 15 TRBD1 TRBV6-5 TGTGCCAGCAGCCCCAAGCCGGGACAGCCAGACACCATATATTTT CASSPKPGQPDTIYF
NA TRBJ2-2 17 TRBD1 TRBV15 TGTGCCACCAGCAGAGGAGAGAAAGGGGGCTACACCGGGGAGCTGTTTTTT CATSRGEKGGYTGELFF
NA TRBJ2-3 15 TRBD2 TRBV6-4 TGTGCCAGCAGTGACTTAGCGGGAGACCCAGATACGCAGTATTTT CASSDLAGDPDTQYF
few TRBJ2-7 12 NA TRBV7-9 TGTGCCAGCAGCTTAGAGACAGCCGAGCAGTACTTC CASSLETAEQYF
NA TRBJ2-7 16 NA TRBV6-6 TGTGCCAGCAGTTACTCCTCCGGGGACATCCCCTACGAGCAGTACTTC CASSYSSGDIPYEQYF
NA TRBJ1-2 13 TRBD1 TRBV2 TGTGCCAGCTTGGAGGACAGGCTCTATGGCTACACCTTC CASLEDRLYGYTF
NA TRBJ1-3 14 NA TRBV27 TGTGCCAGCAGTTCCGACGGGGGTGGAAACACCATATATTTT CASSSDGGGNTIYF
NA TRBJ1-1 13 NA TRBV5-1 TGCGCCAGCAGCTGGGCGAGAGGACGGGGAGCTTTCTTT CASSWARGRGAFF
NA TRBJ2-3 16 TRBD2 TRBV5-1 TGCGCCAGCAGCTTGGCCGGGCGGGGGGTCACAGATACGCAGTATTTT CASSLAGRGVTDTQYF
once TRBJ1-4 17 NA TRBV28 TGTGCCAGCACTCAACCCTCTGCTTTGGGGGCATATGAAAAACTGTTTTTT CASTQPSALGAYEKLFF
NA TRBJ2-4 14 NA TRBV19 TGTGCCAGTAGCATAACAGGGCGGGAAAACATTCAGTACTTC CASSITGRENIQYF
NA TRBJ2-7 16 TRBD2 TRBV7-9 TGTGCCAGCAGCCCCACCGGGACTAGTAAGAGGGACGAGCAGTACTTC CASSPTGTSKRDEQYF
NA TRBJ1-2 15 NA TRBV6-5 TGTGCCAGCAGTAGCGAGGCAGGGTCTAACTATGGCTACACCTTC CASSSEAGSNYGYTF
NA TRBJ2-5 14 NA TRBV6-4 TGTGCCAGCAGTGACTGCGGGGTGGCGGAGACCCAGTACTTC CASSDCGVAETQYF
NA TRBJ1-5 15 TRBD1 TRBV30 TGTGCCTGGAGGGAGACAGGGGCGCACAATCAGCCCCAGCATTTT CAWRETGAHNQPQHF
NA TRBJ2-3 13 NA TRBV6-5 TGTGCCAGCAGTTACACAGACACAGATACGCAGTATTTT CASSYTDTDTQYF
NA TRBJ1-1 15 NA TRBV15 TGTGCCACCAGCAGGGGGGCAGGGAGTAACACTGAAGCTTTCTTT CATSRGAGSNTEAFF
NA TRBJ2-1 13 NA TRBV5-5 TGTGCCAGCAGCTTGGCCTCACAGGGTAGGCAGTTCTTC CASSLASQGRQFF
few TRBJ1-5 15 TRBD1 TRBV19 TGTGCCAGTACCCCCGGAGACAGGGGATATCAGCCCCAGCATTTT CASTPGDRGYQPQHF
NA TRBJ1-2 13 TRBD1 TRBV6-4 TGTGCCAGCAGCCGGACAGGGGGCTATGGCTACACCTTC CASSRTGGYGYTF
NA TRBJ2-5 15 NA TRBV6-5 TGTGCCAGCAGTTTGGAGGGGGGGACGATGTCGACCCAGTACTTC CASSLEGGTMSTQYF
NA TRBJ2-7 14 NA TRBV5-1 TGCGCCAGCAGCTTGGGGCGGAACTCCTACGAGCAGTACTTC CASSLGRNSYEQYF
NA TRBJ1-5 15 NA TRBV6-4 TGTGCCAGCAGTGAGGCAGCGTATAGCAATCAGCCCCAGCATTTT CASSEAAYSNQPQHF
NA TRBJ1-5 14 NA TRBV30 TGTGCCTGGAGTTCCGGGGAGTATCGTCAGCCCCAGCATTTT CAWSSGEYRQPQHF
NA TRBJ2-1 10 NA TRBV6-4 TGTGCCAGCGTGAGGGAGGTCGGGTTCTTC CASVREVGFF
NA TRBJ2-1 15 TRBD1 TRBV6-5 TGTGCCAGCAGCCGCCGGGACAGGGGGCTTCGGGAGCAGTTCTTC CASSRRDRGLREQFF
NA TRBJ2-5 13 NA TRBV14 TGTGCCAGCAGCACCCTAGGCGGCGAGACCCAGTACTTC CASSTLGGETQYF
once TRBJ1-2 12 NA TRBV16 TGTGCCAGCAGCCAATCTTACACAGAGTACACCTTC CASSQSYTEYTF
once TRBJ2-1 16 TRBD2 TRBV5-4 TGTGCCAGCAGCCGCGGACTAGCGGGGCGCTACAATGAGCAGTTCTTC CASSRGLAGRYNEQFF
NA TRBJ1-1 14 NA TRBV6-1 TGTGCCAGCAGTACCTCACAGGGTGTCACTGAAGCTTTCTTT CASSTSQGVTEAFF
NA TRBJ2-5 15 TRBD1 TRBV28 TGTGCCAGCAGGGGACAGGGGGGAGATTGGGAGACCCAGTACTTC CASRGQGGDWETQYF
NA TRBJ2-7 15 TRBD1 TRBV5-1 TGCGCCAGCAGCTTGGACAGGGGCCCCTTATACGAGCAGTACTTC CASSLDRGPLYEQYF
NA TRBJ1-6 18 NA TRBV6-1 TGTGCCAGCAGTGAAGCCGGGCCCCAGGGCTCGAGGAATTCACCCCTCCACTTT CASSEAGPQGSRNSPLHF
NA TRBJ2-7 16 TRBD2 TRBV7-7 TGTGCTAGCAGCCGCGGACTAGCGGGGGAGTCGGGTGAGCAGTACTTC CASSRGLAGESGEQYF
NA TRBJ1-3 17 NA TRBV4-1 TGCGCCAGCAGCCAAGATCCCCCCGGTAGCTCTGGAAACACCATATATTTT CASSQDPPGSSGNTIYF
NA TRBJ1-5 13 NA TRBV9 TGTGCCAGCAGCGTAGGCGGGGTTCAGCCCCAGCATTTT CASSVGGVQPQHF
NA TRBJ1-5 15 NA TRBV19 TGTGCCAGTAGAGGGCAGGGCGGGGGCAATCAGCCCCAGCATTTT CASRGQGGGNQPQHF
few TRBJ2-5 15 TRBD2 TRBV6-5 TGTGCCAGCAGTTACACCTGGACTAGTGAGGAGACCCAGTACTTC CASSYTWTSEETQYF
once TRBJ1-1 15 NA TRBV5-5 TGTGCCAGCAGCTTGGACGGGGGTATAGGAACTGAAGCTTTCTTT CASSLDGGIGTEAFF
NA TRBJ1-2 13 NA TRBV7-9 TGTGCCAGCAGCTTACGGGGGTTATACGGCTACACCTTC CASSLRGLYGYTF
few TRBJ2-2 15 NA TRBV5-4 TGTGCCAGCACATCCGGTCAGGGGTACACCGGGGAGCTGTTTTTT CASTSGQGYTGELFF
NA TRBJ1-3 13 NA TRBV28 TGTGCCACCACTATGCAGGGCCGAGACACCATATATTTT CATTMQGRDTIYF
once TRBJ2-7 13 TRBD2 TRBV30 TGTGCCTGGAGCCAGGGAGGGGCCTACGAGCAGTACTTC CAWSQGGAYEQYF
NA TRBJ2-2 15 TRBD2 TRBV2 TGTGCCAGCAGTGAGGCAGCGGGAATCACCGGGGAGCTGTTTTTT CASSEAAGITGELFF
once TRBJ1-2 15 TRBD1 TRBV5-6 TGTGCCAGCAGCCGTCCCGGGACAGGGTTTGGGGGCTACACCTTC CASSRPGTGFGGYTF